These 7 T cell receptor beta chains share one sample of origin, sequenced in a study of vaccination effects on CD4 cells after COVID-19. Scientists isolated CD4+ T cells after a roughly 9-day culture period ended. Their antigen targets remain unknown. TCRdb keeps only in-frame clones here, not all; method: immunoSEQ multiplex PCR. The table has tens of thousands of clones, more than 70% seen once. The material sequenced was CD4+ T cells from PBMCs cultured without peptide, taken before COVID-19 vaccination. The receptors come from a human donor who received a COVID-19 vaccine.

The gene calls are TRBV10-2 and TRBJ2-7, with TRBD2 matching over 12 bases. CDR3 length equals 14 residues. J gave up 4 bases and V 9 bases, and 7 bases lay outside the gene matches. CDR1 and CDR2 from the germline V gene are WSHSY and SAAADI. The CDR3 DNA reads TGCGCCAGTGCCTCCGGGACTAGCGGGTACGAGCAGTACGTC. This sequence encodes CASASGTSGYEQYV.

In regard to this clone: The junction departs from germline at one end; a sequencing error may be responsible. The CDR3 region has the DNA TGCGCCAGCAGGTCAGGGGGAGGAGAGTCCCAGTACTTC. Its translation: CASRSGGGESQYF. The chain couples TRBV5-1 to TRBJ2-5; D perhaps matches TRBD1 (7 bases). Germline V gene sequence: CDR1 SGHRS, CDR2 YFSETQ. This CDR3 region has 13 residues.

The chain links TRBV5-1 to TRBJ2-3, with 11 bases matching TRBD1. Germline V CDR1 and CDR2: SGHRS, YFSETQ. The CDR3 loop spans 14 amino acids. V was pared by 7 bases and J by 4 bases, with 5 bases of the junction left unmatched. Here the CDR3 DNA reads TGCGCCAGCTTTGGGACAGGGGGACCAGATACGCAGTATTTT. Translated: CASFGTGGPDTQYF.

The chain links TRBV27 to TRBJ1-4; 9 bases fit TRBD1. Germline V gives CDR1 MNHEY, CDR2 SMNVEV (reference sequence). CDR3 length equals 14 residues. The V segment lost 4 bases and the J segment 7 bases; nucleotides outside the gene matches: 4. CDR3: CASSWDRAGEKLFF. The CDR3 DNA is TGTGCCAGCAGTTGGGACAGGGCTGGTGAAAAACTGTTTTTT. Combining the CDR3 with reference TRBV27 and TRBJ1-4 gives the whole variable domain EAQVTQNPRYLITVTGKKLTVTCSQNMNHEYMSWYRQDPGLGLRQIYYSMNVEVTDKGDVPEGYKVSRKEKRNFPLILESPSPNQTSLYFCASSWDRAGEKLFFGSGTQLSVL.

The chain links TRBV11-1 to TRBJ2-7; D gene uncertain. Trimming left V 4 bases short and J 7 bases short, with 20 bases between. Germline lookup yields CDR1 SGHAT and CDR2 FQDESV (reference sequence). CDR3 length: 15 residues. This CDR3 reads CASSSRGPFFWEQYV. Here the CDR3 DNA reads TGTGCCAGCAGCTCACGTGGTCCCTTTTTCTGGGAGCAGTACGTC.

This chain uses TRBV27 with TRBJ1-2, with no clear D. Germline values: CDR1 MNHEY, CDR2 SMNVEV (reference sequence). This CDR3 is 13 amino acids long. V shed 5 bases and J shed 7 bases, with 14 bases lying between them. The CDR3 loop reads CASSRGSGIGYTF. The CDR3 nucleotides read TGTGCCAGCAGTCGGGGAAGTGGGATTGGCTACACCTTC.

The chain couples TRBV4-2 to TRBJ2-3, with D possibly being TRBD2 (6 bases). Germline loops: CDR1 LGHNA, CDR2 YNFKEQ. The V end was cut by 2 bases, the J end by 2 bases, with 8 bases between. This CDR3 is built from 14 residues. CDR3 sequence: CASSQRDFTDTQYF. CDR3 in DNA: TGTGCCAGCAGCCAACGGGACTTCACAGATACGCAGTATTTT.